The 15 T cell receptor beta chains given below trace back to one sample, sequenced in a study of OX40 agonist ivuxolimab in advanced cancers. Method: immunoSEQ multiplex PCR; TCRdb's copy keeps in-frame clones and lacks some. Among about 46,000 clones, 70% to 90% were seen once, and the ten largest hold about 11%. The source was CD4+ or CD8+ T cells sorted from blood, collected in a trial of the OX40 agonist ivuxolimab. The receptors here all came from an adult with an advanced solid tumor such as melanoma, head and neck, liver or kidney cancer.

The V gene is TRBV13, the J gene TRBJ2-3; D may match TRBD1 or TRBD2 (5 bases each). This CDR3 has 14 amino acids. CDR1 and CDR2 (germline): PRHDT, FYEKMQ (reference sequence). V gave up 2 bases and J gave up 5 bases, with 11 bases separating them. The CDR3 sequence: CASSLRGERDTQYF. The CDR3 DNA reads as TGTGCCAGCAGCTTACGAGGGGAGCGAGATACGCAGTATTTT.

This chain uses TRBV11-2 with TRBJ1-2; 8 nucleotides align to TRBD1. Germline lookup yields CDR1 SGHAT and CDR2 FQNNGV. This CDR3 contains 15 residues. Unmatched junction bases numbered 6, after V lost 4 bases and J lost 2 bases. The CDR3 bases are TGTGCCAGCAGCTCCCCGGACAGGGTGAACTATGGCTACACCTTC. This gives the protein CASSSPDRVNYGYTF.

The chain has TRBV7-5 and TRBJ2-3; TRBD2 is the table's D call and was not checked against the DNA. TRBV7-5 is annotated as a pseudogene. This CDR3 has 15 residues. The CDR3 loop reads CARSFPAGGPDTQYF. CDR3 in DNA: TGTGCCAGAAGCTTCCCCGCGGGAGGGCCAGATACGCAGTATTTT.

This chain connects TRBV14 to TRBJ2-7, with 8 bases fitting TRBD1. The V and J ends lost 4 bases and 0 bases, in that order; junction bases with no gene match: 2. The CDR3 runs to 14 residues. Germline CDR1 and CDR2: SGHDN and FVKESK. CDR3 nucleotides: TGTGCCAGCAGCCGACAGGGGACCTCCTACGAGCAGTACTTC. Its protein product is CASSRQGTSYEQYF. Using reference TRBV14 and TRBJ2-7 for the parts outside the CDR3, the full variable domain is EAGVTQFPSHSVIEKGQTVTLRCDPISGHDNLYWYRRVMGKEIKFLLHFVKESKQDESGMPNNRFLAERTGGTYSTLKVQPAELEDSGVYFCASSRQGTSYEQYFGPGTRLTVT.

The chain joins TRBV7-3 to TRBJ2-3; tentatively, D is TRBD1 (7 bases). CDR1 is SGHTA, CDR2 FQGTGA, per germline. V was shortened by 4 bases and J by 5 bases, with 16 bases between the two germline ends. This CDR3 spans 15 amino acids. DNA of the CDR3: TGTGCCAGCAGCTCGACAGGGACTCCAGGAGATACGCAGTATTTT. Protein sequence: CASSSTGTPGDTQYF.

This chain uses TRBV4-1 with TRBJ2-5, with a possible D match to TRBD2 (6 bases). Germline CDR1 reads MGHRA; CDR2 reads YSYEKL. Trimming removed 0 bases from V and 4 bases from J, with 12 bases in between. The CDR3 runs to 15 residues. The chain's CDR3 is CASSQEGGRGETQYF. CDR3 in DNA: TGCGCCAGCAGCCAAGAAGGAGGGAGAGGAGAGACCCAGTACTTC.

V and J are TRBV7-3 and TRBJ1-1, with a tentative D call TRBD1 (5 bases). CDR1 and CDR2 from the germline V gene are SGHTA and FQGTGA. The CDR3 loop spans 19 amino acids. With 5 bases removed from V and 3 bases from J, the gap between germline ends came to 28 bases. CDR3 DNA: TGTGCCAGCAGCCCCCTGGGCGACCAGGCCGGGGAAGGGGACACTGAAGCTTTCTTT. This encodes CASSPLGDQAGEGDTEAFF.

The chain has TRBV9 and TRBJ1-2; weak D call: TRBD1 (6 bases). This CDR3 has 18 residues. V dropped 5 bases and J dropped 4 bases, with 27 bases sitting between them. Germline assignment: CDR1 SGDLS and CDR2 YYNGEE. CDR3 region: CASRSPTLDSRGGYGYTF. The CDR3 nucleotides are TGTGCCAGCAGATCACCTACCTTGGACAGTCGAGGAGGCTATGGCTACACCTTC. Looking up the rest from reference TRBV9 and TRBJ1-2 gives the full variable domain: DSGVTQTPKHLITATGQRVTLRCSPRSGDLSVYWYQQSLDQGLQFLIQYYNGEERAKGNILERFSAQQFPDLHSELNLSSLELGDSALYFCASRSPTLDSRGGYGYTFGSGTRLTVV.

J is TRBJ2-7 and V is TRBV4-3, with 9 bases that match TRBD1. CDR1 is LGHNA, CDR2 YSLEER, per germline. The J segment lost 2 bases and the V segment lost 0 bases, leaving 5 bases of the junction unmatched. The CDR3 has 16 amino acids. CDR3 sequence: CASSQDGGQGTYEQYF. For the CDR3, the DNA is TGCGCCAGCAGCCAAGATGGAGGACAGGGGACCTACGAGCAGTACTTC.

The chain carries TRBV19 and TRBJ1-1, with D possibly being TRBD1 (5 bases). The germline V and J ends were trimmed by 5 bases and 6 bases, with 13 bases remaining between them. Germline CDR1 reads LNHDA; CDR2 reads SQIVND (reference sequence). The CDR3 sequence is 13 residues long. The CDR3 DNA is TGTGCCAGTAGTGCCGCAGGGAAATCTGAAGCTTTCTTT. Encoded protein: CASSAAGKSEAFF.

The CDR3 loop is CASQRSNTGELFF. Here the CDR3 DNA reads TGTGCCAGCCAGCGGTCGAACACCGGGGAGCTGTTTTTT. The V and J genes are TRBV2 and TRBJ2-2; the D gene is possibly TRBD2 (5 bases). The CDR3 is made up of 13 amino acids. The V and J ends lost 8 bases and 0 bases respectively, with 7 bases between them. Germline CDR1 reads SNHLY; CDR2 reads FYNNEI.

This rearrangement joins TRBV9 to TRBJ2-7; tentative D call: TRBD1 (5 bases). Trimming removed 0 bases from V and 3 bases from J, with 10 bases in between. CDR1 SGDLS and CDR2 YYNGEE come from the germline V gene. The CDR3 covers 14 residues. The CDR3 DNA reads as TGTGCCAGCAGCGTAGGCGACAGAGACTACGAGCAGTACTTC. Translated: CASSVGDRDYEQYF.

The V and J genes are TRBV27 and TRBJ1-4, with D perhaps TRBD1 (6 bases). The V end lost 10 bases, the J end lost 4 bases, and 19 bases lay between the germline ends. Germline-derived CDR1 and CDR2 are MNHEY and SMNVEV (reference sequence). The CDR3 length is 15 residues. The CDR3 reads CATRTRGPFNEKLFF. Written as DNA, the CDR3 is TGTGCCACCAGGACCAGGGGTCCTTTTAATGAAAAACTGTTTTTT.

V is TRBV2 and J is TRBJ1-2; D may be TRBD1 (5 bases). V was cut by 3 bases and J by 5 bases, with 16 bases left in between. Germline CDR1 and CDR2: SNHLY and FYNNEI. This CDR3 has 15 amino acids. The CDR3 sequence: CASSEMGRAEYGYTF. The CDR3 nucleotides read TGTGCCAGCAGTGAGATGGGCAGGGCGGAATATGGCTACACCTTC.

The rearrangement uses TRBV2 and TRBJ2-5, with no clear D. From germline, CDR1 is SNHLY and CDR2 FYNNEI. The V end lost 6 bases, the J end lost 5 bases, and 16 bases lay between the germline ends. CDR3 length: 14 residues. CDR3 bases: TGTGCCAGCAGGCTCACAACGGCGAACGAGACCCAGTACTTC. It encodes CASRLTTANETQYF.